This T cell receptor beta chain was sequenced in a study of blood T cell repertoires in COVID-19. In the original processing: For nucleated cells, counts were estimated from reference gene primer amplification. TCRdb's table, derived via immunoSEQ multiplex PCR, lists solely in-frame clones and lacks some. D and trimming come from the DNA, and the V and J calls and clone size come from that table. The sample includes 130,000 or so clones, around 79% of them seen just once. Of note for this clone: Additional DNA sequences in this sample encode the identical CDR3.

V lost 3 bases to trimming and J lost 4 bases, with 6 bases between them. CDR3 size: 12 residues. CDR1 and CDR2 (germline): SNHLY, FYNNEI. The chain is built from TRBV2 and TRBJ1-2, with no clear D. The sample comprised peripheral blood. This TCR came from a woman aged 70 to 79 with COVID-19, enrolled during active disease. CDR3 nucleotide sequence: TGTGCCAGCAGTGATCGCGGCTATGGCTACACCTTC. Translated: CASSDRGYGYTF.